This T cell receptor beta chain was sequenced for a study of T cells in Graves' hyperthyroidism and ophthalmopathy. General observations from the study: Most thyroid clonotypes expanded above 0.001 appeared in blood too.

V lost 1 base, J lost 6 bases, and 16 bases lay in between. Germline CDR1 reads SGHAT; CDR2 reads FQNNGV. The CDR3 covers 16 residues. Amplification targeted TCR beta CDR3 regions from RNA transcripts. Using the HTBI primer set, a first-round RT-PCR was run on the TCR CDR3. TCRdb used MiXCR to reprocess the multiplex PCR reads, holding one entry per CDR3 protein. The sample records fewer than 450,000 distinct CDR3 sequences, about a sixth being singletons. PBMCs were obtained from approximately 10 ml fresh peripheral blood. There are many counts of this clonotype. Its antigen is currently unknown. Sequenced: blood. The chain is built from TRBV11-2 and TRBJ2-1; D is possibly TRBD1 (6 bases). The clonotype comes from a woman under 40 with Graves' hyperthyroidism that later progressed to Graves' ophthalmopathy. CDR3 nucleotide sequence: TGTGCCAGCAGCTTAGCAACAGGGTTGGATTCCAATGAGCAGTTCTTC. Translated: CASSLATGLDSNEQFF.